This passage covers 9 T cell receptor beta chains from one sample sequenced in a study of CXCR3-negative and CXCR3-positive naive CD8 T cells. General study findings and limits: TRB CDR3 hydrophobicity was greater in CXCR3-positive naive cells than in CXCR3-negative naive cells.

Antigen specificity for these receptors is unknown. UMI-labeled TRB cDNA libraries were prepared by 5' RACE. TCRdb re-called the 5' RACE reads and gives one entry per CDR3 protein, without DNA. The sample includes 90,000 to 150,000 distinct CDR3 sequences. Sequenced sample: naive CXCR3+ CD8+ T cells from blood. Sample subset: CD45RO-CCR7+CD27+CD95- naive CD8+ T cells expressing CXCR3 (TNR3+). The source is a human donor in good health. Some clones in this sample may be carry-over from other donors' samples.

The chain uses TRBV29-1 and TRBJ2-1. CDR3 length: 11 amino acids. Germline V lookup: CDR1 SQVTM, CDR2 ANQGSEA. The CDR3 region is CSVAPVNEQFF.

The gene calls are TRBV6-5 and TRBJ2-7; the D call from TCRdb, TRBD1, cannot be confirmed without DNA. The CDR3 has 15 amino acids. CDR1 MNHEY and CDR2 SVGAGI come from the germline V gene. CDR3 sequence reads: CASRTGTGKAYEQYF.

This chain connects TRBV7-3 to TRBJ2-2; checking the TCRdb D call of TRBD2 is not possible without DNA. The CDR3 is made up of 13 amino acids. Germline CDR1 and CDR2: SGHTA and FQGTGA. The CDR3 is CASRLAATGELFF.

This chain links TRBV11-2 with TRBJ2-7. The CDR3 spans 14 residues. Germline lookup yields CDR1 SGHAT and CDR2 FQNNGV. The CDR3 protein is CASSLEAQLYEQYF.

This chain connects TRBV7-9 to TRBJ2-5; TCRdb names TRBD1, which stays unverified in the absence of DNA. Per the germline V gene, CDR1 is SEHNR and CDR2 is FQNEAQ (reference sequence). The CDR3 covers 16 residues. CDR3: CASSRSPGQGPETQYF. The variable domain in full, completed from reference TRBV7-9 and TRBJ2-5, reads DTGVSQNPRHKITKRGQNVTFRCDPISEHNRLYWYRQTLGQGPEFLTYFQNEAQLEKSRLLSDRFSAERPKGSFSTLEIQRTEQGDSAMYLCASSRSPGQGPETQYFGPGTRLLVL.

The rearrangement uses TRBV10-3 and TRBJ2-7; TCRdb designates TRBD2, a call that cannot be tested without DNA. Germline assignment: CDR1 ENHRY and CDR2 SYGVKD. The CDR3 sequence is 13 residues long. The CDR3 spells CAISASGTDEQYF.

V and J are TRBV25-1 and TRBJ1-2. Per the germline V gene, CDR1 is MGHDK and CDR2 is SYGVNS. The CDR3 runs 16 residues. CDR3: CASSGGLTLPGYGYTF.

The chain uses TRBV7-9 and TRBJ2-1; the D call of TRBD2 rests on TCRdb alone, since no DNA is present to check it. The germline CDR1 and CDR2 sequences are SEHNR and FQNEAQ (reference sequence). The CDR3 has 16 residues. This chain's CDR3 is CASSLVLLAGGDEQFF.

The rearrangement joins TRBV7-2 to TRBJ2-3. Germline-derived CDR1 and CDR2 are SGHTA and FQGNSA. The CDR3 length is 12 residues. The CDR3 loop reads CASSRLGDTQYF.